This T cell receptor (beta chain) originates from a study of blood T cells in healthy people across ages. Germline V gene data show CDR1 as DFQATT and CDR2 as SNEGSKA (reference sequence). This CDR3 region has 14 residues. V was clipped by 3 bases and J by 0 bases, with 10 bases between them. Study conclusions and caveats: Estimates of diversity drawn from one million T cells were considered underestimates. Expanded clonotype changes were possibly confounded by unknown donor CMV status. Correlation between TCR beta diversity and naive T cell percentage was strong.

A sample-barcoded 5' primer and a J-beta primer mix were used in a second PCR of about 7 to 12 cycles. TCRdb analysed the 5' RACE reads with MiXCR anew, one entry per CDR3 protein. Of some 860,000 distinct CDR3 sequences in the sample, 56% are singletons; the top ten hold around 24%. This clonotype has more than one count but fewer than ten. Its specificity is unknown. The authors extracted at least 5.5 micrograms of total RNA per sample. V and J are TRBV20-1 and TRBJ2-3, with TRBD1 as a possible D gene (5 bases). This receptor was identified in a man aged 40-50 years in good health. Sequencing used blood. DNA of the CDR3: TGCAGTGCTAGCGTGACAGCGAGCACAGATACGCAGTATTTT. Translating gives CSASVTASTDTQYF.